The sequence of this T cell receptor beta chain was determined in a study of T cells in Graves' hyperthyroidism and ophthalmopathy. It was uncontrolled infection, other autoimmune disease, pregnancy or lactation that excluded patients. Isolation of PBMCs was performed on 8.5 to 10 ml fresh peripheral blood. The germline V gene encodes CDR1 SGHRS and CDR2 YFSETQ. The CDR3 contains 16 residues. Of note for this clonotype: A clone one base away is much larger, so this may be a read error.

Amplification yielded TCR beta CDR3 regions, with RNA transcripts as the source. HTBI primers were employed in a first-round RT-PCR of the TCR CDR3. In TCRdb, the multiplex PCR reads were re-called with MiXCR into one record per CDR3 protein. The table has 650,000 to 700,000 distinct CDR3 sequences, 17% seen once; the top ten hold around 15%. The gene calls are TRBV5-1 and TRBJ1-6; D ambiguous. The clonotype was recovered from a man aged 50-59 years with Graves' hyperthyroidism. Sequences were obtained from blood. The CDR3 bases are TGCGCCGGCAGCTTGTCCAGTATAGGATATAATTCACCCCTCCACTTT. Protein: CAGSLSSIGYNSPLHF.